This T cell receptor beta chain was recovered during a study of cytomegalovirus exposure and HLA in healthy donors. As regards this clone: The antigen is not known.

With 60 Vbeta and 13 Jbeta primers, the PCR was carried out. In the authors' methods: Later analysis identified 88 million or so unique TCR beta chains, 8.5 million to 13 million shared. TCRdb's copy holds only in-frame clones and misses some; the assay was immunoSEQ multiplex PCR. The V and J calls and clone size come from that table; D and trimming were worked out from the DNA. The table has about 99,000 clones, around 65% seen once. Study-wide results and limits: In a later analysis, TCR beta V- and J-gene trimming showed a link to a missense DCLRE1C variant. CMV serostatus was the sole immune exposure data available.

The CDR3 length is 13 residues. V dropped 7 bases and J dropped 9; count of bases not matched to a gene: 8. The germline gives CDR1 SGHRS, CDR2 YFSETQ. This TCR came from a woman aged 45-60 years in good health and CMV-seronegative. What was sequenced was PBMCs. The chain has TRBV5-1 and TRBJ2-1; 9 nucleotides match TRBD1. CDR3: CASGAGQGGEQFF. The CDR3 nucleotides read TGCGCCAGCGGGGCGGGACAGGGTGGTGAGCAGTTCTTC.